Following are 27 T cell receptor beta chains from one sample sequenced in a study of blood T cell repertoires in COVID-19. TCRdb keeps only in-frame clones here, not all; method: immunoSEQ multiplex PCR. The sample lists roughly 100,000 clones, roughly three quarters occurring once. Specimen: peripheral blood. The origin of the receptors is an elderly woman with acute or convalescent COVID-19.

V and J are TRBV29-1 and TRBJ2-3; D remains ambiguous. V was shortened by 3 bases and J by 1 base, with 5 bases between the two germline ends. The CDR3 runs 12 residues. Germline CDR1 SQVTM, CDR2 ANQGSEA. The CDR3 sequence is CSVDRGTDTQYF. The CDR3, as DNA: TGCAGCGTTGACCGGGGCACAGATACGCAGTATTTT.

This clone was found a few times. This CDR3 reads CASSEVAGPNEQFF. The CDR3 DNA follows: TGTGCCAGCAGTGAAGTAGCGGGGCCCAATGAGCAGTTCTTC. This rearrangement joins TRBV2 to TRBJ2-1, with 8 bases matching TRBD2. Trimming took 1 base from V and 6 from J; bases not matched to a gene: 2. There are 14 residues in the CDR3. CDR1 and CDR2 from the germline V gene are SNHLY and FYNNEI.

J is TRBJ2-3 and V is TRBV5-1; 14 positions agree with TRBD2. The CDR3 spans 21 residues. Germline loops: CDR1 SGHRS, CDR2 YFSETQ. The V segment lost 6 bases and the J segment 0 bases; nucleotides outside the gene matches: 18. The CDR3 loop reads CASTEIAAGLAGGPSTDTQYF. CDR3 DNA: TGCGCCAGCACCGAAATAGCGGCTGGACTAGCGGGGGGTCCAAGCACAGATACGCAGTATTTT.

The chain carries TRBV3-1 (or the pseudogene TRBV3-2) and TRBJ1-2; D remains ambiguous. V lost 4 bases and J lost 1, with 4 bases in between. Looked up from germline, CDR1 is LGHDT and CDR2 is YNNKEL (reference sequence). This CDR3 is built from 12 residues. For the CDR3, the DNA is TGTGCCAGCAGCCTCCTTAACTATGGCTACACCTTC. It translates to CASSLLNYGYTF.

The J gene is TRBJ2-2, the V gene TRBV27, with TRBD1 matching over 9 bases. The CDR3 totals 15 residues. Germline V gene data show CDR1 as MNHEY and CDR2 as SMNVEV (reference sequence). Trimming cost V 1 base and J 6 bases; bases outside gene matches: 3. The CDR3 sequence is CASSLYDRGAGELFF. The CDR3, as DNA: TGTGCCAGCAGTTTATACGACAGGGGGGCCGGGGAGCTGTTTTTT.

The sample holds a few counts of this clone. The CDR3 loop reads CASNKAGQGNSPLHF. For the CDR3, the DNA is TGTGCCAGCAACAAGGCGGGACAGGGGAATTCACCCCTCCACTTT. The chain combines TRBV3-1 (or the pseudogene TRBV3-2) with TRBJ1-6; 10 bases match TRBD1. There are 15 residues in the CDR3. In germline, CDR1 is LGHDT, CDR2 YNNKEL (reference sequence). V gave up 7 bases and J gave up 7 bases; unmatched junction bases: 7.

The table lists this clone with a few counts. The chain uses TRBV5-4 and TRBJ2-1; 11 nucleotides align to TRBD2. CDR1 SGHNT and CDR2 YYREEE come from the germline V gene (reference sequence). With 0 bases clipped from V and 4 bases from J, the junction kept 6 bases outside the gene matches. The CDR3 runs to 17 residues. In DNA, the CDR3 is TGTGCCAGCAGCTTGGATGGGCTAGCGGGGGGTTACAATGAGCAGTTCTTC. Translation: CASSLDGLAGGYNEQFF.

The chain employs TRBV29-1 and TRBJ2-7, with 7 nucleotides matching TRBD1. The germline V gene encodes CDR1 SQVTM and CDR2 ANQGSEA. The V and J ends lost 4 bases and 2 bases, in that order; junction bases with no gene match: 8. The CDR3 is made up of 14 amino acids. The DNA for the CDR3 is TGCAGCGTTGTGGACAGGAGGAGCCCCTACGAGCAGTACTTC. Encoded protein: CSVVDRRSPYEQYF.

The V and J genes are TRBV29-1 and TRBJ2-1; the D gene is possibly TRBD1 (6 bases). CDR3 length: 12 amino acids. Trimming took 4 bases from V and 4 from J, leaving 8 bases between them. Germline assignment: CDR1 SQVTM and CDR2 ANQGSEA. The CDR3 loop is CSVGDRYNEQFF. As DNA, the CDR3 is TGCAGCGTTGGAGACAGGTACAATGAGCAGTTCTTC.

This chain uses TRBV7-2 with TRBJ2-2; D ambiguous. The CDR3 runs to 15 residues. CDR1 is SGHTA, CDR2 FQGNSA, per germline. The V gene lost 4 bases and the J gene lost 5 bases, with 14 bases spanning the gap. The CDR3 DNA reads as TGTGCCAGCAGCTATACCCAGGTTTCAACCGGGGAGCTGTTTTTT. It translates to CASSYTQVSTGELFF.

The genes are TRBV18 and TRBJ1-4; D is undetermined. CDR3 length equals 15 residues. Germline V gene lookup returns CDR1 KGHSH and CDR2 LQKENI. V lost 0 bases and J 0 bases, leaving 5 bases between the germline ends. CDR3 protein: CASSPPSATNEKLFF. CDR3 sequence (DNA): TGTGCCAGCTCACCACCTTCGGCAACTAATGAAAAACTGTTTTTT.

The chain links TRBV6-5 to TRBJ2-3; 7 positions agree with TRBD2. This CDR3 contains 14 residues. CDR1 is MNHEY, CDR2 SVGAGI, per germline. V shed 4 bases, J shed 6 bases, and the junction held 7 bases outside the gene matches. The chain's CDR3 is CASSWDYLADTQYF. The CDR3 nucleotides are TGTGCCAGCAGTTGGGACTATCTCGCCGATACGCAGTATTTT.

This clone was found once. The chain links TRBV6-6 to TRBJ1-2; tentative D call: TRBD1 (6 bases). This CDR3 contains 14 residues. V gave up 6 bases and J gave up 6 bases, with 17 bases separating them. CDR1 and CDR2 (germline): MNHNY, SVGAGI (reference sequence). The CDR3 coding sequence is TGTGCCAGCAGAGGACCAGGGGAGCATCATGGCTACACCTTC. Amino acids: CASRGPGEHHGYTF.

The chain is built from TRBV30 and TRBJ2-7; 8 bases agree with TRBD2. J gave up 3 bases and V 0 bases, and 4 bases lay outside the gene matches. This CDR3 contains 14 residues. Germline assignment: CDR1 GTSNPN and CDR2 SVGIG (reference sequence). This CDR3 is CAWSVQLAVYEQYF. The CDR3 DNA follows: TGTGCCTGGAGTGTACAACTAGCGGTCTACGAGCAGTACTTC.

V and J are TRBV11-2 and TRBJ2-1, with 9 bases aligning to TRBD2. The germline gives CDR1 SGHAT, CDR2 FQNNGV. The CDR3 runs 14 residues. Trimming cost V 6 bases and J 1 base; bases outside gene matches: 1. The CDR3 reads CASRLAGSYNEQFF. The CDR3 DNA follows: TGTGCCAGCAGACTAGCGGGTTCCTACAATGAGCAGTTCTTC.

As DNA, the CDR3 is TGTGCCAGCAGCTTAGGCGGGACAGGGGAAAAGACCCAGTACTTC. This codes for CASSLGGTGEKTQYF. The chain employs TRBV7-2 and TRBJ2-5; 10 nucleotides line up with TRBD1. The CDR3 has 15 residues. The trim removed 1 base at V and 6 bases at J, leaving 5 bases unmatched. The V gene's germline CDR1 is SGHTA and CDR2 FQGNSA.

The chain combines TRBV9 with TRBJ2-1; 7 positions match TRBD2. V gave up 3 bases and J gave up 0 bases; unmatched junction bases: 3. The CDR3 sequence is 15 residues long. Germline assignment: CDR1 SGDLS and CDR2 YYNGEE. This CDR3 reads CASSARGSSYNEQFF. DNA for the CDR3: TGTGCCAGCAGCGCGCGGGGGAGCTCCTACAATGAGCAGTTCTTC.

This rearrangement joins TRBV6-5 to TRBJ1-6; 8 bases fit TRBD1. Looked up from germline, CDR1 is MNHEY and CDR2 is SVGAGI. The CDR3 is 15 residues long. V shed 2 bases, J shed 10 bases, and the junction held 7 bases outside the gene matches. CDR3 sequence (DNA): TGTGCCAGCAGTTACGGAGACAGGGGCCAATCACCCCTCCACTTT. Its protein is CASSYGDRGQSPLHF.

The gene calls are TRBV27 and TRBJ2-5, with TRBD1 matching 7 bases. CDR3 length: 13 residues. Looked up from germline, CDR1 is MNHEY and CDR2 is SMNVEV (reference sequence). V lost 6 bases, J lost 4 bases, and 5 bases stayed unmatched. CDR3 sequence (DNA): TGTGCCAGCAGCCGACAGGGTAGAGAGACCCAGTACTTC. Translating it yields CASSRQGRETQYF.

This chain joins TRBV28 and TRBJ1-1; no clear D gene. Per germline, CDR1 MDHEN and CDR2 SYDVKM. Trimming took off 2 bases at V and 1 base at J, with 11 bases between the two ends. The CDR3 is made up of 15 amino acids. This chain's CDR3 is CASSLSNDWNTEAFF. CDR3 DNA sequence: TGTGCCAGCAGTTTAAGCAACGATTGGAACACTGAAGCTTTCTTT.

The genes are TRBV6-2 or TRBV6-3 and TRBJ2-5, with a possible D match to TRBD2 (6 bases). V was clipped by 4 bases and J by 5 bases, with 14 bases between them. CDR1 is MNHEY and CDR2 is SVGEGT in the germline V gene. The CDR3 loop spans 14 amino acids. CDR3 DNA: TGTGCCAGCAGTTTTACGGGGGTCACCGAGACCCAGTACTTC. As protein: CASSFTGVTETQYF.

This chain's CDR3 is CAWSVLVAEAFF. CDR3 DNA: TGTGCCTGGAGTGTATTAGTGGCTGAAGCTTTCTTT. The chain employs TRBV30 and TRBJ1-1, with unresolved D. The CDR3 length is 12 residues. Trimming pared 0 bases from V and 6 bases from J, leaving 8 bases between. The germline V gene has CDR1 GTSNPN and CDR2 SVGIG (reference sequence).

This clone has more than one count but fewer than ten. The rearrangement links TRBV30 to TRBJ1-6; D unclear. V was pared by 2 bases and J by 10 bases, with 12 bases between. The germline V gene has CDR1 GTSNPN and CDR2 SVGIG (reference sequence). The CDR3 consists of 13 residues. CDR3 in amino acids: CAWSPVTRSPLHF. DNA of the CDR3: TGTGCCTGGAGTCCTGTTACGAGGTCACCCCTCCACTTT.

J is TRBJ1-1 and V is TRBV30; 8 bases line up with TRBD1. Germline V lookup: CDR1 GTSNPN, CDR2 SVGIG (reference sequence). Trimming removed 6 bases from V and 0 bases from J; junction bases left unmatched: 6. CDR3 size: 14 residues. As DNA, the CDR3 is TGTGCCTGTCGCTGGACAGGGATGAACACTGAAGCTTTCTTT. This gives the protein CACRWTGMNTEAFF.

This sequence joins TRBV2 and TRBJ2-1; TRBD2 matches 8 bases. The CDR3 has 15 amino acids. CDR1 is SNHLY and CDR2 is FYNNEI in the germline V gene. V was pared by 7 bases and J by 5 bases, with 10 bases of the junction left unmatched. CDR3 residues: CASNTGGVRDNEQFF. As DNA, the CDR3 is TGTGCCAGCAACACGGGAGGGGTCCGGGACAATGAGCAGTTCTTC.

The V and J genes are TRBV9 and TRBJ2-7, with TRBD2 identical over 7 bases. V shed 4 bases and J 1 base; nucleotides not matched to a gene: 5. The CDR3 covers 14 residues. CDR1 and CDR2 (germline): SGDLS, YYNGEE. The CDR3 DNA is TGTGCCAGCAGCAGGGAGGGGAATTCCTACGAGCAGTACTTC. Amino acid sequence: CASSREGNSYEQYF.

The chain uses TRBV6-2 or TRBV6-3 and TRBJ1-1; 9 bases fit TRBD1. J gave up 1 base and V 4 bases, and 1 base lay outside the gene matches. CDR1 is MNHEY and CDR2 is SVGEGT in the germline V gene. The CDR3 runs to 14 residues. The CDR3 sequence is CASSSGQGNTEAFF. The CDR3 DNA sequence: TGTGCCAGCAGTTCGGGACAGGGGAACACTGAAGCTTTCTTT.